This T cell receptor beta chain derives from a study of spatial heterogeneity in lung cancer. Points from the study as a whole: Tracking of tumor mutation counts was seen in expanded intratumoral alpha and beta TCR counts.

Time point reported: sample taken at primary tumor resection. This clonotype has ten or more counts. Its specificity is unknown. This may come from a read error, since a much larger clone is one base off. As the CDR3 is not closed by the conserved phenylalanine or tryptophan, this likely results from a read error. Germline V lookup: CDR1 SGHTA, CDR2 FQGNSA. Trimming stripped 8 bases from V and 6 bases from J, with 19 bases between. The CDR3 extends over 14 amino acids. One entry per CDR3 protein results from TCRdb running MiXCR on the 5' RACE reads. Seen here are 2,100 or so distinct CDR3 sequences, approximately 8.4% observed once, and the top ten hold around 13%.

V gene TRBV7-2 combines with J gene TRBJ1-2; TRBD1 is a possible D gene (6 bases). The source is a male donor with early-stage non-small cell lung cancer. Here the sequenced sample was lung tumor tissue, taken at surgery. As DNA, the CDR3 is TGTGCCAGCGGTTTAGGAGGGGGTGGTGATGGCTACACCATC. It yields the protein CASGLGGGGDGYTI.